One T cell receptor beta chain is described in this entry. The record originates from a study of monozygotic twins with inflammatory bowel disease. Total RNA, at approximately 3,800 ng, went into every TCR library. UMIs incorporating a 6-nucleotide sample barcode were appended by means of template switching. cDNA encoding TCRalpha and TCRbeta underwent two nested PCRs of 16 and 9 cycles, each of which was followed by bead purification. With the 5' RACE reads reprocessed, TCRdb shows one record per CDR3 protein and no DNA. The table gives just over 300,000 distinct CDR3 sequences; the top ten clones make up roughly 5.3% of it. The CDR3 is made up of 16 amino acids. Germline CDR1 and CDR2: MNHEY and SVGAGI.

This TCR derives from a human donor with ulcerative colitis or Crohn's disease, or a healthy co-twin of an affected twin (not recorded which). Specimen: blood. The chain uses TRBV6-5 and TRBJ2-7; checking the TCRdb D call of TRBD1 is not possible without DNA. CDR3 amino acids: CASSYRQGGLSYEQYF.